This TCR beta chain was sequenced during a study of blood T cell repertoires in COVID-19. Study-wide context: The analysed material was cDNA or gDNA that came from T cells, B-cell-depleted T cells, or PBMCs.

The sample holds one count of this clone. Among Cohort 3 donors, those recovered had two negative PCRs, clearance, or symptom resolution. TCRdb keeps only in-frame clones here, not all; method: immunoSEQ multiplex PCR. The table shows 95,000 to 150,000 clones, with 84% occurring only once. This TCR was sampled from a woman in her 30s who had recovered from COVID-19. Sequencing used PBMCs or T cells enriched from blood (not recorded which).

CDR3 in amino acids: CASSSPGEAGELFF. CDR3 coding DNA: TGTGCCAGCAGCTCCCCCGGAGAGGCCGGGGAGCTGTTTTTT. The rearrangement joins TRBV6-2 or TRBV6-3 to TRBJ2-2; D ambiguous. V lost 6 bases and J 6 bases, leaving 14 bases between the germline ends. The CDR3 extends over 14 amino acids. Looked up from germline, CDR1 is MNHEY and CDR2 is SVGEGT.